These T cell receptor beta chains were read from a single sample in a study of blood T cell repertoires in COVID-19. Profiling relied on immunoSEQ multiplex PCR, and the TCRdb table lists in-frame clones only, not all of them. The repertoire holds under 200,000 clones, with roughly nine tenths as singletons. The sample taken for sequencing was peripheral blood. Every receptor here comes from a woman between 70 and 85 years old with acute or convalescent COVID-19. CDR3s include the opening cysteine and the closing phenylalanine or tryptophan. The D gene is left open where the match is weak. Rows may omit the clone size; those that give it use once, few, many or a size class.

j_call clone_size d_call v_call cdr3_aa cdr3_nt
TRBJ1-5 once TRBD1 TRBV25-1 CASRDRDRVHRPQHF TGTGCCAGCAGAGACCGGGACAGGGTTCACAGGCCCCAGCATTTT
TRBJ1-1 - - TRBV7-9 CASSFLTGGAIEAFF TGTGCCAGCAGCTTCCTGACAGGTGGGGCTATTGAAGCTTTCTTT
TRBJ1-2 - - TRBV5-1 CASSSGVAGFGYTF TGCGCCAGCAGCTCAGGGGTGGCCGGGTTTGGCTACACCTTC
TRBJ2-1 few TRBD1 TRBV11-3 CASSLGPGTGLYNEQFF TGTGCCAGCAGCTTAGGCCCCGGGACAGGACTTTACAATGAGCAGTTCTTC
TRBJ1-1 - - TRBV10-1 CASSEGSTEAFF TGCGCCAGCAGTGAGGGTAGCACTGAAGCTTTCTTT
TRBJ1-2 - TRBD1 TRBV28 CASSDRAGYTF TGTGCCAGCAGTGACAGGGCTGGCTACACCTTC
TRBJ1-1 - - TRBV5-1 CASSLVVDTEAFF TGCGCCAGCAGCTTGGTAGTTGACACTGAAGCTTTCTTT
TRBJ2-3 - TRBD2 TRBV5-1 CASSPLAGVGEDTQYF TGCGCCAGCAGCCCTCTAGCGGGAGTGGGGGAAGATACGCAGTATTTT
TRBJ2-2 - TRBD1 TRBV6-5 CASSYLGTALTGELFF TGTGCCAGCAGTTACTTAGGGACAGCCCTCACCGGGGAGCTGTTTTTT
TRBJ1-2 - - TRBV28 CASSLVGAGYGYTF TGTGCCAGCAGCCTCGTAGGGGCAGGCTATGGCTACACCTTC
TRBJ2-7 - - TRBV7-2 CASGSFYEQYF TGTGCCAGCGGGAGTTTCTACGAGCAGTACTTC
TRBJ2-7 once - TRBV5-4 CASSLGGVAQTYEQYF TGTGCCAGCAGCTTGGGAGGTGTAGCCCAGACCTACGAGCAGTACTTC
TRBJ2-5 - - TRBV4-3 CASSQDQGGGGTQYF TGCGCCAGCAGCCAAGATCAAGGGGGGGGAGGGACCCAGTACTTC
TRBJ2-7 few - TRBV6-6 CASTTSNREQYF TGTGCCAGCACCACCTCGAACAGGGAGCAGTACTTC
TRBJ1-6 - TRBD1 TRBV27 CASSLLSALGQVTPLHF TGTGCCAGCAGTTTACTATCGGCCCTGGGACAGGTTACACCCCTCCACTTT